This record concerns one T cell receptor beta chain sequence. Its specificity is unknown. This specimen belongs to a study of long-term antiretroviral therapy in people with HIV. At the level of the study: The oldest specimens predate the 2015 immediate-ART recommendation by about a decade.

General study results and limits: Repertoires with HIV possessed tighter CDR3 length spans than those of controls. Repertoire composition at all time points was dominated by clones that had expanded before ART. Diversity measured after ART increased yet remained under transplant donor controls.

Survey-level resolution applied to immunoSEQ assay v3.0. Generated by immunoSEQ multiplex PCR, the TCRdb table keeps only in-frame clones and is missing some. The profile shows about 32,000 clones, approximately 85% of them singletons. The specimen comprised unsorted PBMCs, sampled 2.2 years after starting antiretroviral therapy. The clonotype comes from a man in his late teens or twenties with HIV.

The CDR3 bases are TGTGCCAGTAGTATACAAGGGCTGGAGACCCAGTACTTC. As protein: CASSIQGLETQYF. J is TRBJ2-5 and V is TRBV19; unclear D gene. Germline V gene data show CDR1 as LNHDA and CDR2 as SQIVND (reference sequence). The CDR3 is made up of 13 amino acids. The ends were cut back, 2 bases at V and 5 bases at J, with 9 bases in the middle.